The present T cell receptor (beta chain) was sequenced within a study of tumor-infiltrating lymphocytes in primary liver carcinoma. Study-wide context: These were node-negative, non-metastatic T1-T3 tumors of about 4.2 to 11 cm. In every tissue type, samples returned a similar yield of roughly 3.65 to 8 million productive TCRbeta reads.

Overall study results and limits: Relative to tumor region pairs, the tumor-adjacent and tumor-blood pairs showed overlap that was lower. The top-250-clone fraction was significantly higher in tumors than in blood (p = 0.039).

Researchers drew blood RNA from unsorted whole blood and extracted germline DNA as well. This clonotype was seen a few times. Antigen unknown. The V gene end was trimmed by 6 bases and the J gene end by 6 bases; junction bases not matched to a gene: 17. In germline, CDR1 is MNHEY, CDR2 SVGAGI. CDR3 size: 16 residues. With roughly 0.5 ug total RNA as template and a constant-region primer, TCR beta cDNA was made. Each TCR beta library was derived from three nested multiplex PCR rounds that employed slightly modified ARM-PCR. PCR rounds one and two used TRBV1-TRBV30 forward primers with a C-beta reverse primer for approximately 11 cycles each. TCRdb analysed the multiplex PCR reads with MiXCR anew, one entry per CDR3 protein. Of fewer than 350,000 distinct CDR3 sequences listed, roughly two thirds are singletons.

The chain carries TRBV6-5 and TRBJ2-7; 7 bases line up with TRBD1. The specimen sequenced was peripheral blood. This clonotype was sampled from a middle-aged man with primary liver carcinoma and hepatitis B virus infection. The CDR3 is CASSNPTGTALGEQYF. The CDR3 DNA is TGTGCCAGCAGCAACCCCACCGGGACAGCATTGGGCGAGCAGTACTTC.